A single sample is the source of the 23 T cell receptor beta chains below, sequenced in a study of blood T cell repertoires in COVID-19 (TCRdb year 2020). The library was made by the immunoSEQ multiplex PCR assay. TCRdb carries this immuneACCESS record with in-frame sequences only. Its versions omit some clonotypes, under half of them owing to an unresolved V gene in the studies checked, with the rest unexplained. The sample table shows around 380,000 clones, and about 90% are seen once. The leading ten clones occupy 1.3% of the sample. Sequencing was carried out using PBMCs or T cells enriched from blood (not recorded which). The origin of the receptors is a man aged 25 to 40 who had recovered from COVID-19.

The chain joins TRBV5-1 to TRBJ2-7, with D possibly being TRBD1 (7 bases). The V gene lost 2 bases and the J gene lost 6 bases, with 15 bases spanning the gap. This CDR3 contains 14 residues. Germline CDR1 and CDR2: SGHRS and YFSETQ. CDR3 in amino acids: CASSLDREDGEQYF. The CDR3, as DNA: TGCGCCAGCAGCTTAGACAGGGAGGATGGCGAGCAGTACTTC. The variable domain in full, completed from reference TRBV5-1 and TRBJ2-7, reads KAGVTQTPRYLIKTRGQQVTLSCSPISGHRSVSWYQQTPGQGLQFLFEYFSETQRNKGNFPGRFSGRQFSNSRSEMNVSTLELGDSALYLCASSLDREDGEQYFGPGTRLTVT.

The rearrangement uses TRBV19 and TRBJ2-2; 9 bases fit TRBD1. The junction had 8 bases not matched to a gene; V was cut back by 9 bases and J by 6 bases. The CDR3 spans 14 residues. Germline values: CDR1 LNHDA, CDR2 SQIVND (reference sequence). CDR3 DNA: TGTGCCAGCTATCCGGGACAGGGACCCGGGGAGCTGTTTTTT. Translating it yields CASYPGQGPGELFF.

The J gene is TRBJ1-1, the V gene TRBV29-1, with D tentatively TRBD1 (5 bases). Trimming left V 2 bases short and J 4 bases short, with 8 bases between. Per germline, CDR1 SQVTM and CDR2 ANQGSEA. This CDR3 is 12 amino acids long. Here the CDR3 reads CSVETGGTEAFF. CDR3 in DNA: TGCAGCGTTGAAACAGGTGGCACTGAAGCTTTCTTT.

V and J are TRBV14 and TRBJ1-2; D not certain. Germline lookup yields CDR1 SGHDN and CDR2 FVKESK. Trimming took off 2 bases at V and 2 bases at J, with 9 bases between the two ends. The CDR3 covers 14 residues. This CDR3 is CASSQTRTNYGYTF. CDR3 DNA sequence: TGTGCCAGCAGCCAAACAAGAACAAACTATGGCTACACCTTC.

V and J are TRBV27 and TRBJ1-2; the match to TRBD1 covers 7 bases. Germline V lookup: CDR1 MNHEY, CDR2 SMNVEV (reference sequence). The CDR3 totals 15 residues. V shed 6 bases and J 2 bases; nucleotides not matched to a gene: 9. The CDR3 DNA follows: TGTGCCAGCAGCTGGTCGACAGGGATAAACTATGGCTACACCTTC. Translated: CASSWSTGINYGYTF.

The chain employs TRBV5-4 and TRBJ2-2; tentative D call: TRBD2 (6 bases). Germline V CDR1 and CDR2: SGHNT, YYREEE (reference sequence). Trimming removed 4 bases at V and 5 bases at J, with 12 bases between. CDR3 length: 14 amino acids. Here the CDR3 reads CASSAGLDTGELFF. The DNA of the CDR3 is TGTGCCAGCAGCGCGGGACTTGATACCGGGGAGCTGTTTTTT.

DNA for the CDR3: TGCGCCAGCAGTGGTTGGGACACTTCCATGAACACTGAAGCTTTCTTT. It is translated as CASSGWDTSMNTEAFF. J is TRBJ1-1 and V is TRBV10-2, with D possibly TRBD1 on 6 matching bases. From germline, CDR1 is WSHSY and CDR2 SAAADI. This CDR3 has 16 amino acids. The ends were cut back, 4 bases at V and 0 bases at J, with 15 bases in the middle.

This chain uses TRBV5-4 with TRBJ1-1; 10 bases line up with TRBD1. CDR1 is SGHNT, CDR2 YYREEE, per germline (reference sequence). The trim removed 3 bases at V and 6 bases at J, leaving 2 bases unmatched. The CDR3 runs 13 residues. The CDR3 protein is CASSYGQGAEAFF. The CDR3 DNA follows: TGTGCCAGCAGCTACGGACAGGGGGCTGAAGCTTTCTTT.

This clone was seen a single time. The chain has TRBV6-8 and TRBJ1-3; D is perhaps TRBD1 (5 bases). CDR3 size: 17 residues. Trimming pared 5 bases from V and 3 bases from J, leaving 20 bases between. The germline gives CDR1 MNHGY, CDR2 SAAAGT. The CDR3 sequence: CASSPRLRGAGGNTIYF. CDR3 in DNA: TGTGCCAGCAGTCCACGATTAAGGGGCGCAGGTGGAAACACCATATATTTT.

The rearrangement uses TRBV7-2 and TRBJ2-5; 8 bases fit TRBD2. Trimming at V came to 4 bases and at J to 2 bases, leaving 6 bases not matched to a gene. The CDR3 sequence is 15 residues long. CDR1 is SGHTA, CDR2 FQGNSA, per germline. The CDR3 coding sequence is TGTGCCAGCAGCTACTGGCGGGGGGCTCAAGAGACCCAGTACTTC. This gives the protein CASSYWRGAQETQYF.

The gene calls are TRBV7-9 and TRBJ1-2, with a tentative D call TRBD1 (6 bases). The CDR3 totals 15 residues. V was trimmed by 8 bases and J by 4 bases, leaving 20 bases between them. Germline assignment: CDR1 SEHNR and CDR2 FQNEAQ (reference sequence). CDR3 coding DNA: TGTGCCAGCCGGTACAGGGATAGTCCTAGCTATGGCTACACCTTC. Its protein product is CASRYRDSPSYGYTF.

This chain connects TRBV5-1 to TRBJ1-1; 10 bases are shared with TRBD1. CDR1 and CDR2 from the germline V gene are SGHRS and YFSETQ. The junction had 6 bases not matched to a gene; V was cut back by 4 bases and J by 3 bases. The CDR3 consists of 15 residues. CDR3 amino acids: CASSPLDRGHTEAFF. The CDR3 DNA is TGCGCCAGCAGCCCTCTAGACAGGGGGCACACTGAAGCTTTCTTT.

The chain is built from TRBV15 and TRBJ2-5; tentatively, D is TRBD1 (5 bases). Trimming removed 5 bases at V and 0 bases at J, with 19 bases between. The CDR3 runs to 17 residues. Per the germline V gene, CDR1 is LNHNV and CDR2 is YYDKDF (reference sequence). CDR3 region: CATSVGVGPAYQETQYF. Written as DNA, the CDR3 is TGTGCCACCAGCGTAGGGGTTGGACCCGCGTACCAAGAGACCCAGTACTTC.

This rearrangement joins TRBV7-9 to TRBJ2-7, with D maybe TRBD2 (7 bases). This CDR3 spans 16 amino acids. Trimming cost V 5 bases and J 3 bases, with 20 bases left between them. Germline V gene data show CDR1 as SEHNR and CDR2 as FQNEAQ (reference sequence). CDR3 protein: CASSTGGRDNRYEQYF. Here the CDR3 DNA reads TGTGCCAGCAGCACGGGGGGCAGAGACAACCGCTACGAGCAGTACTTC.

The chain has TRBV3-1 (or the pseudogene TRBV3-2) and TRBJ1-4, with D hard to call. With 4 bases removed from V and 8 bases from J, the gap between germline ends came to 14 bases. The CDR3 covers 14 residues. CDR1 is LGHDT and CDR2 is YNNKEL in the germline V gene (reference sequence). The CDR3 is CASSPRVPGEKLFF. In DNA, the CDR3 is TGTGCCAGCAGCCCCCGGGTTCCGGGAGAAAAACTGTTTTTT.

The rearrangement joins TRBV6-2 or TRBV6-3 to TRBJ2-3; D is uncertain. The CDR3 is 13 amino acids. The ends were cut back, 2 bases at V and 2 bases at J, with 5 bases in the middle. The germline CDR1 and CDR2 sequences are MNHEY and SVGEGT. CDR3 DNA sequence: TGTGCCAGCAGTTACGAGAACACAGATACGCAGTATTTT. Amino acids: CASSYENTDTQYF.

This sequence joins TRBV5-4 and TRBJ2-2, with 8 nucleotides matching TRBD1. J lost 7 bases, V lost 3 bases, and 5 bases had no gene match. Germline CDR1 reads SGHNT; CDR2 reads YYREEE (reference sequence). The CDR3 sequence is 14 residues long. The CDR3 protein is CASSSDRAGGELFF. The CDR3 DNA is TGTGCCAGCAGCTCGGACAGGGCGGGCGGGGAGCTGTTTTTT.

In this sample, this clone turned up a few times. The chain is built from TRBV4-2 and TRBJ2-2, with D perhaps matching TRBD2 (6 bases). Germline CDR1 LGHNA, CDR2 YNFKEQ. There are 13 residues in the CDR3. V was trimmed by 0 bases and J by 13 bases, leaving 12 bases between them. CDR3 DNA: TGTGCCAGCAGCCAAGATGCGGGGCTGGTGCTGTTTTTT. Encoded protein: CASSQDAGLVLFF.

A few counts support this clone. In the same sample, other DNA sequences code for this CDR3. The chain joins TRBV30 to TRBJ1-2, with D maybe TRBD1 (5 bases). This CDR3 is built from 12 residues. CDR1 and CDR2 from the germline V gene are GTSNPN and SVGIG (reference sequence). The ends were cut back, 3 bases at V and 8 bases at J, with 13 bases in the middle. In DNA, the CDR3 is TGTGCCTGGAGATTGGGGGGAGGCGGCTACACCTTC. Translating it yields CAWRLGGGGYTF.

This clone has a single count. The V gene is TRBV7-2, the J gene TRBJ2-1; D might be TRBD2 (6 bases). Deletions cut 5 bases from V and 12 bases from J, with 14 bases between. The germline gives CDR1 SGHTA, CDR2 FQGNSA. CDR3 length: 12 residues. The CDR3 spells CASSTSPSGQFF. CDR3 nucleotide sequence: TGTGCCAGCAGCACTAGCCCCTCTGGGCAGTTCTTC.

The chain carries TRBV18 and TRBJ1-4, with 10 bases that match TRBD1. CDR3 length: 15 residues. The V segment lost 4 bases and the J segment 4 bases; nucleotides outside the gene matches: 3. Germline V gene lookup returns CDR1 KGHSH and CDR2 LQKENI. CDR3 sequence reads: CASSRTGGGNEKLFF. In DNA form, the CDR3 reads TGTGCCAGCTCACGGACAGGGGGTGGTAATGAAAAACTGTTTTTT.

The CDR3 DNA reads as TGTGCCAGCAACCTGGACAGGGAGAGCACTGAAGCTTTCTTT. Its translation is CASNLDRESTEAFF. This chain links TRBV7-2 with TRBJ1-1; 8 bases fit TRBD1. After removal of 7 bases from V and 4 bases from J, the junction contained 8 bases not matched to a gene. This CDR3 is built from 14 residues. Germline V gene sequence: CDR1 SGHTA, CDR2 FQGNSA.

This clone appeared a few times. This rearrangement joins TRBV29-1 to TRBJ2-2; D is perhaps TRBD1 (6 bases). Germline V gene sequence: CDR1 SQVTM, CDR2 ANQGSEA. V lost 7 bases and J 1 base, leaving 7 bases between the germline ends. The CDR3 covers 12 residues. This CDR3 is CSGGQNTGELFF. The CDR3 DNA reads as TGCAGCGGGGGACAGAACACCGGGGAGCTGTTTTTT.